One and the same sample provided the 23 T cell receptor beta chains below, sequenced in a study of blood T cell repertoires in COVID-19. This table comes from immunoSEQ multiplex PCR, and its TCRdb copy is limited to in-frame clones, with some not included. The data contain 98,000 or so clones, 75% to 90% of them singletons. The sample taken for sequencing was peripheral blood. Receptors originate from a man between 45 and 60 years old with acute or convalescent COVID-19.

This chain links TRBV25-1 with TRBJ2-7; D is ambiguous. V was cut by 5 bases and J by 6 bases, with 8 bases left in between. The germline V gene has CDR1 MGHDK and CDR2 SYGVNS. CDR3 length: 11 amino acids. CDR3 nucleotide sequence: TGTGCCAGCAGTCAGGTATCCGAGCAGTACTTC. This codes for CASSQVSEQYF.

V gene TRBV15 combines with J gene TRBJ2-1; D remains unclear. Trimming stripped 3 bases from V and 4 bases from J, with 13 bases between. CDR1 LNHNV and CDR2 YYDKDF come from the germline V gene (reference sequence). There are 15 residues in the CDR3. CDR3 sequence reads: CATSRKLGEYNEQFF. In DNA form, the CDR3 reads TGTGCCACCAGCAGGAAACTTGGAGAATACAATGAGCAGTTCTTC.

The rearrangement links TRBV11-3 to TRBJ2-1; D gene uncertain. The CDR3 runs 14 residues. Germline CDR1 reads SGHNT; CDR2 reads YENEEA. Trimming cost V 1 base and J 6 bases, with 10 bases left between them. The CDR3 region is CASSLGSVVNEQFF. The CDR3 region has the DNA TGTGCCAGCAGCTTAGGGTCGGTGGTCAATGAGCAGTTCTTC.

The V and J genes are TRBV6-5 and TRBJ2-2; a weak D match, TRBD2 (5 bases). The germline V gene has CDR1 MNHEY and CDR2 SVGAGI. V gave up 4 bases and J gave up 7 bases, with 16 bases separating them. The CDR3 is made up of 15 amino acids. The CDR3 reads CASSSDHLRGGELFF. CDR3 coding DNA: TGTGCCAGCAGTTCTGACCACCTCCGGGGCGGGGAGCTGTTTTTT.

The CDR3 coding sequence is TGTGCCAGCAGCCCTAGTCCGGGACAGGGGGGTCAGGGAGATACGCAGTATTTT. It translates to CASSPSPGQGGQGDTQYF. The chain combines TRBV14 with TRBJ2-3, with 11 nucleotides matching TRBD1. The CDR3 runs to 18 residues. The germline V gene encodes CDR1 SGHDN and CDR2 FVKESK. Trimming cost V 4 bases and J 5 bases; bases outside gene matches: 14.

V gene TRBV27 combines with J gene TRBJ2-2; weak D call: TRBD2 (6 bases). Per germline, CDR1 MNHEY and CDR2 SMNVEV (reference sequence). V lost 1 base, J lost 0 bases, and 9 bases lay in between. This CDR3 region has 16 residues. The DNA of the CDR3 is TGTGCCAGCAGTTTATACGGGGGATCGAACACCGGGGAGCTGTTTTTT. This codes for CASSLYGGSNTGELFF.

This clone showed up just once. The V and J genes are TRBV5-4 and TRBJ2-1, with D possibly TRBD2 on 6 matching bases. V was clipped by 4 bases and J by 4 bases, with 15 bases between them. CDR3 length equals 15 residues. Germline-derived CDR1 and CDR2 are SGHNT and YYREEE (reference sequence). In DNA, the CDR3 is TGTGCCAGCAGCCACCCAGCGGGTAATTACAATGAGCAGTTCTTC. Amino acid sequence: CASSHPAGNYNEQFF.

This sequence joins TRBV27 and TRBJ2-3; D might be TRBD1 (6 bases). The V gene's germline CDR1 is MNHEY and CDR2 SMNVEV (reference sequence). This CDR3 spans 15 amino acids. V was trimmed by 5 bases and J by 0 bases, leaving 12 bases between them. In DNA form, the CDR3 reads TGTGCCAGCAGTCTCGGGACAACTAGCACAGATACGCAGTATTTT. Translated, it gives CASSLGTTSTDTQYF.

The chain is built from TRBV19 and TRBJ2-2, with 10 bases identical to TRBD2. Trimming removed 3 bases from V and 5 bases from J; junction bases left unmatched: 9. Per germline, CDR1 LNHDA and CDR2 SQIVND (reference sequence). The CDR3 runs to 17 residues. CDR3 protein: CASSIPLAGVLTGELFF. The CDR3 DNA is TGTGCCAGTAGTATCCCCCTAGCGGGAGTATTGACCGGGGAGCTGTTTTTT.

This chain joins TRBV6-6 and TRBJ2-7, with TRBD1 as a possible D gene (6 bases). The V end was cut by 3 bases, the J end by 2 bases, with 17 bases between. Germline V CDR1 and CDR2: MNHNY, SVGAGI (reference sequence). This CDR3 comprises 16 residues. The CDR3 bases are TGTGCCAGCAGTTATCTTAGGCAGGGGATCGCCTACGAGCAGTACTTC. It yields the protein CASSYLRQGIAYEQYF.

The gene calls are TRBV27 and TRBJ1-1, with D possibly TRBD1 on 6 matching bases. Germline V gene data show CDR1 as MNHEY and CDR2 as SMNVEV (reference sequence). This CDR3 spans 15 amino acids. Trimming stripped 2 bases from V and 3 bases from J, with 13 bases between. CDR3 nucleotide sequence: TGTGCCAGCAGTTTAGTATTGGGGGCGGACACTGAAGCTTTCTTT. Its translation is CASSLVLGADTEAFF.

This clone was detected only once. The chain combines TRBV5-1 with TRBJ2-1; TRBD2 aligns across 11 bases. V shed 4 bases, J shed 8 bases, and the junction held 11 bases outside the gene matches. This CDR3 is built from 16 residues. Germline V lookup: CDR1 SGHRS, CDR2 YFSETQ. In DNA form, the CDR3 reads TGCGCCAGCAGCCCGGATAGCGGGAGGGCCAAAGATGAGCAGTTCTTC. Protein product: CASSPDSGRAKDEQFF.

The chain uses TRBV2 and TRBJ2-1, with TRBD2 matching 12 bases. The V segment lost 6 bases and the J segment 8 bases; nucleotides outside the gene matches: 8. CDR1 is SNHLY and CDR2 is FYNNEI in the germline V gene. This CDR3 has 15 amino acids. CDR3 in DNA: TGTGCCAGCAGCGAGACTAGCGGGAGTTTCGATGAGCAGTTCTTC. Amino acid sequence: CASSETSGSFDEQFF.

The rearrangement uses TRBV5-1 and TRBJ1-4; 7 nucleotides agree with TRBD1. Trimming removed 4 bases from V and 5 bases from J; junction bases left unmatched: 14. The CDR3 consists of 17 residues. From germline, CDR1 is SGHRS and CDR2 YFSETQ. The CDR3 reads CASSPSRDSQRNEKLFF. DNA of the CDR3: TGCGCCAGCAGCCCATCCAGGGACAGCCAAAGGAATGAAAAACTGTTTTTT.

The chain carries TRBV18 and TRBJ1-6, with D perhaps TRBD1 (5 bases). Trimming pared 5 bases from V and 7 bases from J, leaving 12 bases between. Germline loops: CDR1 KGHSH, CDR2 LQKENI. This CDR3 spans 14 amino acids. CDR3 coding DNA: TGTGCCAGCTCAGAGGACATTCAGAATTCACCCCTCCACTTT. It is translated as CASSEDIQNSPLHF.

The chain has TRBV27 and TRBJ1-2; 9 nucleotides agree with TRBD1. V lost 4 bases to trimming and J lost 5 bases; unmatched junction nucleotides: 8. This CDR3 has 15 residues. Germline assignment: CDR1 MNHEY and CDR2 SMNVEV (reference sequence). In nucleotides, the CDR3 is TGTGCCAGCAGTTCTGTTAGGACAGGGGCATATGGCTACACCTTC. Residues: CASSSVRTGAYGYTF.

The CDR3 DNA sequence: TGTGCCAGCAGTACCGGGACATCTTATGGCTACACCTTC. Translated, it gives CASSTGTSYGYTF. V and J are TRBV2 and TRBJ1-2; perhaps TRBD1 as D (6 bases). This CDR3 comprises 13 residues. V was pared by 5 bases and J by 5 bases, with 12 bases between. The germline CDR1 and CDR2 sequences are SNHLY and FYNNEI.

This chain connects TRBV18 to TRBJ1-1, with D possibly matching TRBD1 (6 bases). V lost 5 bases and J lost 3, with 19 bases in between. The CDR3 is made up of 16 amino acids. Germline assignment: CDR1 KGHSH and CDR2 LQKENI. The CDR3 sequence: CASSALHRVGDTEAFF. CDR3 DNA: TGTGCCAGCTCAGCACTCCACAGGGTCGGGGACACTGAAGCTTTCTTT.

This sequence joins TRBV9 and TRBJ2-7; D not resolved. The ends were cut back, 0 bases at V and 1 base at J, with 5 bases in the middle. CDR3 length: 13 residues. CDR1 is SGDLS and CDR2 is YYNGEE in the germline V gene. This CDR3 reads CASSVDGSYEQYF. CDR3 bases: TGTGCCAGCAGCGTAGACGGGTCCTACGAGCAGTACTTC.

The genes are TRBV5-5 and TRBJ2-7; the match to TRBD2 covers 11 bases. V dropped 4 bases and J dropped 1; count of bases not matched to a gene: 4. The germline V gene encodes CDR1 SGHKS and CDR2 YYEKEE (reference sequence). The CDR3 totals 15 residues. CDR3 bases: TGTGCCAGCAGCCCAATAGCGGGGGGGTCCTACGAGCAGTACTTC. It encodes CASSPIAGGSYEQYF.

V gene TRBV27 combines with J gene TRBJ2-1; 7 bases match TRBD2. V lost 5 bases to trimming and J lost 0 bases; unmatched junction nucleotides: 4. Germline CDR1 is MNHEY and CDR2 is SMNVEV (reference sequence). The CDR3 has 15 residues. CDR3 sequence (DNA): TGTGCCAGCAGTCCTCCTAGCGGCTCCTACAATGAGCAGTTCTTC. Its translation: CASSPPSGSYNEQFF.

V usage is TRBV29-1 and J usage is TRBJ1-1; D is unclear. This CDR3 has 11 residues. Germline lookup yields CDR1 SQVTM and CDR2 ANQGSEA. V lost 7 bases to trimming and J lost 0 bases, with 6 bases between them. CDR3 amino acids: CSGQVNTEAFF. The CDR3 DNA sequence: TGCAGCGGGCAGGTGAACACTGAAGCTTTCTTT.

There are a few counts of this clone. CDR3 DNA sequence: TGTGCCAGCAGCTCCCGGGACAGGCGTTCCGAGACCCAGTACTTC. This codes for CASSSRDRRSETQYF. The chain uses TRBV7-9 and TRBJ2-5; TRBD1 matches 8 bases. There are 15 residues in the CDR3. V trimming: 4 bases; J trimming: 5 bases; junction bases outside the gene matches: 9. Germline assignment: CDR1 SEHNR and CDR2 FQNEAQ (reference sequence). The full variable domain, in which reference TRBV7-9 and TRBJ2-5 provide the parts outside the CDR3, is DTGVSQNPRHKITKRGQNVTFRCDPISEHNRLYWYRQTLGQGPEFLTYFQNEAQLEKSRLLSDRFSAERPKGSFSTLEIQRTEQGDSAMYLCASSSRDRRSETQYFGPGTRLLVL.